This TCR beta chain was captured in a study of blood T cell repertoires in COVID-19. As originally analysed: It was from reference gene primer amplification that nucleated cell counts were estimated. Here immunoSEQ multiplex PCR was the method, and the copy in TCRdb shows in-frame clones only, minus some. V and J calls and clone size are those listed in that table; D and trimming were worked out from the DNA. Altogether around 150,000 clones are present, about three quarters being singletons, with the ten largest covering more than 3.5%. Trimming removed 6 bases from V and 0 bases from J, with 9 bases in between. The CDR3 spans 14 residues. Germline V CDR1 and CDR2: SGHRS, YFSETQ.

The V call is TRBV5-1, the J call TRBJ2-2; unclear D gene. Sequencing was done on a sample of peripheral blood. The sequence derives from a woman of 80 years or more with active or convalescent COVID-19. The CDR3 region has the DNA TGCGCCAGCAAGGAAGGAGCGAACACCGGGGAGCTGTTTTTT. Amino acid sequence: CASKEGANTGELFF.